This note documents a single T cell receptor beta chain sequence. The antigen is unknown. The sample comes from a study of CD8+CD57+ T cells in acquired aplastic anemia. Study information: Yields of DNA that came from sorted CD4+ and CD8+ cells averaged about 3.3 ug. Study conclusions and caveats: Between patients and controls, roughly 29 CD8+ CDR3 sequences were found in common.

The study profiled TCR beta VDJ and CDR3 using genomic DNA as template. TCRdb independently ran MiXCR on the reads; one entry per CDR3 protein. This sample yields approximately 45,000 distinct CDR3 sequences, of which over 60% are seen a single time; 30% to 40% belongs to the top ten. The CDR3 has 15 residues. In germline, CDR1 is MGHDK, CDR2 SYGVNS. The junction had 7 bases not matched to a gene; V was cut back by 3 bases and J by 5 bases. The source is a human donor in good health, serving as a control. Sequencing was done on a sample of sorted CD4+, CD8+, or CD8+CD57+ T cells (not recorded which) from PBMCs. This rearrangement joins TRBV25-1 to TRBJ2-5; 9 bases map to TRBD1. CDR3 in DNA: TGTGCCAGCAGTGACTGGGACAGGGATGGCGAGACCCAGTACTTC. Translated: CASSDWDRDGETQYF.